One and the same sample provided the 23 T cell receptor beta chains below, sequenced in a study of T-cell memory formation after mild COVID-19. MiXCR was run by TCRdb on the 5' RACE reads, yielding one entry per CDR3 protein. The data show around 510,000 distinct CDR3 sequences, roughly 22% seen once. Sequenced: PBMCs or a T cell subset sorted from them (not recorded which). These TCRs come from an adult woman who had mild COVID-19 (a few samples of this study predate the infection). Cell type and time point are not known.

This clonotype was seen more than once but under ten times. The chain recombines TRBV9 with TRBJ2-5; 9 bases fit TRBD2. Trimming took 0 bases from V and 5 from J; bases not matched to a gene: 5. Germline-derived CDR1 and CDR2 are SGDLS and YYNGEE. The CDR3 is 15 amino acids. CDR3 sequence: CASSVGISGGETQYF. The CDR3 DNA follows: TGTGCCAGCAGCGTAGGGATTAGCGGGGGTGAGACCCAGTACTTC.

V gene TRBV29-1 combines with J gene TRBJ2-1, with unresolved D. This CDR3 spans 13 amino acids. Germline CDR1 is SQVTM and CDR2 is ANQGSEA. V lost 4 bases to trimming and J lost 5 bases, with 12 bases between them. This CDR3 reads CSVGGRSHNEQFF. The CDR3, as DNA: TGCAGCGTTGGTGGCCGTTCACACAATGAGCAGTTCTTC.

The chain has TRBV5-1 and TRBJ2-2, with 14 bases identical to TRBD2. Germline lookup yields CDR1 SGHRS and CDR2 YFSETQ. V lost 4 bases to trimming and J lost 6 bases; unmatched junction nucleotides: 2. The CDR3 loop spans 15 amino acids. CDR3 protein: CASSVGLAGAGELFF. The CDR3 nucleotides are TGCGCCAGCAGCGTGGGACTAGCGGGGGCCGGGGAGCTGTTTTTT. The complete variable domain, with remaining parts taken from reference TRBV5-1 and TRBJ2-2, reads KAGVTQTPRYLIKTRGQQVTLSCSPISGHRSVSWYQQTPGQGLQFLFEYFSETQRNKGNFPGRFSGRQFSNSRSEMNVSTLELGDSALYLCASSVGLAGAGELFFGEGSRLTVL.

This clonotype was picked up a small number of times. Just one base apart from a much larger clone, this may be a read error. This chain uses TRBV20-1 with TRBJ1-1; unclear D gene. Looked up from germline, CDR1 is DFQATT and CDR2 is SNEGSKA (reference sequence). V gave up 0 bases and J gave up 0 bases, with 5 bases separating them. The CDR3 totals 13 residues. CDR3 sequence (DNA): TGCAGTGCTAGAGATGAGGTGAACACTGAAGCTTTCTTT. It specifies CSARDEVNTEAFF.

The chain links TRBV5-6 to TRBJ2-5; D is perhaps TRBD2 (5 bases). The germline CDR1 and CDR2 sequences are SGHDT and YYEEEE. V dropped 2 bases and J dropped 4 bases, with 12 bases sitting between them. This CDR3 is built from 14 residues. CDR3 residues: CASSLSGVRETQYF. The CDR3 nucleotides are TGTGCCAGCAGCTTAAGCGGAGTCCGAGAGACCCAGTACTTC.

This clonotype appeared a single time. The rearrangement uses TRBV20-1 and TRBJ2-1, with TRBD2 matching over 8 bases. The CDR3 length is 14 residues. CDR1 and CDR2 from the germline V gene are DFQATT and SNEGSKA (reference sequence). V lost 4 bases and J lost 7; bases outside the gene matches: 9. The CDR3 here is CSATGGRSVNEQFF. CDR3 nucleotide sequence: TGCAGTGCTACGGGCGGGAGGAGTGTTAATGAGCAGTTCTTC.

A few counts support this clonotype. V is TRBV20-1 and J is TRBJ1-2; tentative D call: TRBD1 (5 bases). The CDR3 sequence is 12 residues long. Per the germline V gene, CDR1 is DFQATT and CDR2 is SNEGSKA (reference sequence). The V end lost 2 bases, the J end lost 7 bases, and 11 bases lay between the germline ends. The CDR3 spells CSARLDGGGYTF. CDR3 coding DNA: TGCAGTGCTAGATTGGATGGGGGTGGCTACACCTTC.

The chain carries TRBV28 and TRBJ1-5, with TRBD1 as a possible D gene (6 bases). V was pared by 3 bases and J by 6 bases, with 12 bases between. CDR3 length: 14 residues. Germline V gene data show CDR1 as MDHEN and CDR2 as SYDVKM. CDR3 bases: TGTGCCAGCAGTTTTAGGGGGAAAGGTCAGCCCCAGCATTTT. Translating gives CASSFRGKGQPQHF.

In its sample, this clonotype was seen a few times. This sequence joins TRBV6-1 and TRBJ1-1; D not certain. The V end lost 6 bases, the J end lost 0 bases, and 5 bases lay between the germline ends. Germline CDR1 and CDR2: MNHNS and SASEGT. CDR3 size: 12 residues. CDR3 sequence (DNA): TGTGCCAGCAGAGACTTGAACACTGAAGCTTTCTTT. Amino acid sequence: CASRDLNTEAFF.

This clonotype was observed a few times. CDR3: CASSQHLREGVSYNEQFF. In DNA form, the CDR3 reads TGCGCCAGCAGCCAACACCTACGCGAGGGAGTCTCCTACAATGAGCAGTTCTTC. This chain joins TRBV4-1 and TRBJ2-1; D is possibly TRBD2 (5 bases). V was shortened by 2 bases and J by 0 bases, with 17 bases between the two germline ends. Germline V gene lookup returns CDR1 MGHRA and CDR2 YSYEKL. CDR3 length: 18 amino acids.

This clonotype was observed a few times. The chain couples TRBV12-3 or TRBV12-4 to TRBJ1-3, with unresolved D. V gave up 6 bases and J gave up 2 bases, with 11 bases separating them. The CDR3 spans 14 residues. In DNA form, the CDR3 reads TGTGCCAGCAGGCCTCCAAGTCCTGGAAACACCATATATTTT. Protein sequence: CASRPPSPGNTIYF.

This clonotype was observed a handful of times. This chain uses TRBV5-1 with TRBJ1-2; no reliable D call. V dropped 5 bases and J dropped 1 base, with 9 bases sitting between them. CDR1 SGHRS and CDR2 YFSETQ come from the germline V gene. The CDR3 consists of 13 residues. Written as DNA, the CDR3 is TGCGCCAGCAGTTCGGAATTTAACTATGGCTACACCTTC. Translation: CASSSEFNYGYTF.

This clonotype was seen a handful of times. The rearrangement uses TRBV5-1 and TRBJ1-6; 9 bases are a match to TRBD1. Looked up from germline, CDR1 is SGHRS and CDR2 is YFSETQ. The CDR3 totals 14 residues. With V trimmed by 2 bases and J by 8 bases, 2 bases remained unmatched. CDR3 sequence reads: CASSLQGADSPLHF. CDR3 DNA sequence: TGCGCCAGCAGCTTACAGGGGGCGGATTCACCCCTCCACTTT.

This clonotype has a handful of counts. V gene TRBV20-1 combines with J gene TRBJ1-5; 9 bases match TRBD1. The V and J ends lost 6 bases and 5 bases, in that order; junction bases with no gene match: 8. Germline CDR1 reads DFQATT; CDR2 reads SNEGSKA (reference sequence). The CDR3 has 14 amino acids. CDR3 sequence reads: CSARDRVGHQPQHF. Written as DNA, the CDR3 is TGCAGTGCACGGGACAGGGTTGGTCATCAGCCCCAGCATTTT.

This clonotype was detected only a few times. The chain couples TRBV1 to TRBJ1-2; the table calls TRBD1, which could not be checked here. TRBV1 is annotated as a pseudogene. This CDR3 is built from 18 residues. The CDR3 spells CTSRQAIPPPRFNYGYTF. The CDR3 nucleotides read TGCACCAGCAGACAGGCGATTCCCCCCCCTCGATTTAACTATGGCTACACCTTC.

V gene TRBV4-1 combines with J gene TRBJ1-1; D not resolved. There are 15 residues in the CDR3. V was cut by 1 base and J by 1 base, with 10 bases left in between. Germline CDR1 reads MGHRA; CDR2 reads YSYEKL. This CDR3 reads CASSQGYSPNTEAFF. In DNA, the CDR3 is TGCGCCAGCAGCCAAGGTTACAGCCCGAACACTGAAGCTTTCTTT.

There are many counts of this clonotype. The J gene is TRBJ2-2, the V gene TRBV5-1; D perhaps matches TRBD1 (6 bases). Germline V gene sequence: CDR1 SGHRS, CDR2 YFSETQ. The CDR3 runs 14 residues. Trimming removed 4 bases from V and 1 base from J, with 8 bases in between. CDR3 coding DNA: TGCGCCAGCAGCGTACAGGGGAACACCGGGGAGCTGTTTTTT. This gives the protein CASSVQGNTGELFF.

The J gene is TRBJ2-6, the V gene TRBV7-9; D is perhaps TRBD2 (5 bases). The V gene lost 6 bases and the J gene lost 0 bases, with 12 bases spanning the gap. The CDR3 covers 16 residues. Germline CDR1 and CDR2: SEHNR and FQNEAQ (reference sequence). Here the CDR3 reads CASSPTSYSGANVLTF. The CDR3 DNA reads TGTGCCAGCAGTCCTACTAGTTACTCTGGGGCCAACGTCCTGACTTTC.

V gene TRBV12-2 combines with J gene TRBJ2-7; the table's D call, TRBD1, was not checked against the DNA. TRBV12-2 is an annotated pseudogene. The CDR3 length is 14 residues. CDR3 protein: CAGPGQGEDYEQYF. The CDR3 DNA is TGTGCAGGTCCCGGACAGGGAGAAGACTACGAGCAGTACTTC.

For this clonotype: Relative to the germline gene, one junction end is altered; a read error may explain this. This chain joins TRBV15 and TRBJ2-5, with TRBD2 as a possible D gene (5 bases). The CDR3 contains 19 residues. Germline CDR1 LNHNV, CDR2 YYDKDF (reference sequence). The CDR3 sequence: CATSRAHGLGNSLQETKYF. CDR3 nucleotide sequence: TGTGCCACCAGCAGAGCGCACGGCCTCGGGAATAGTCTCCAAGAGACCAAGTACTTC.

The gene calls are TRBV5-1 and TRBJ2-5, with D unresolved. Germline assignment: CDR1 SGHRS and CDR2 YFSETQ. V was trimmed by 5 bases and J by 0 bases, leaving 11 bases between them. The CDR3 is 14 amino acids. CDR3 region: CASSAVGYQETQYF. The CDR3 bases are TGCGCCAGCAGTGCCGTTGGCTACCAAGAGACCCAGTACTTC.

This chain links TRBV20-1 with TRBJ1-2; D possibly corresponds to TRBD1 (5 bases). The germline V gene has CDR1 DFQATT and CDR2 SNEGSKA (reference sequence). CDR3 length: 14 residues. The ends were cut back, 4 bases at V and 3 bases at J, with 15 bases in the middle. The CDR3 reads CSATEPGGYYGYTF. The CDR3, as DNA: TGCAGTGCTACGGAGCCGGGGGGGTACTATGGCTACACCTTC.

The sample holds a few counts of this clonotype. The rearrangement links TRBV5-1 to TRBJ2-1, with 15 bases identical to TRBD2. This CDR3 comprises 17 residues. Germline V CDR1 and CDR2: SGHRS, YFSETQ. The J segment lost 2 bases and the V segment lost 3 bases, leaving 3 bases of the junction unmatched. The CDR3 DNA reads as TGCGCCAGCAGCTGGGGACTAGCGGGGGGTACCTACAATGAGCAGTTCTTC. Its protein is CASSWGLAGGTYNEQFF. The complete variable domain, with remaining parts taken from reference TRBV5-1 and TRBJ2-1, reads KAGVTQTPRYLIKTRGQQVTLSCSPISGHRSVSWYQQTPGQGLQFLFEYFSETQRNKGNFPGRFSGRQFSNSRSEMNVSTLELGDSALYLCASSWGLAGGTYNEQFFGPGTRLTVL.